Sequencing of this T cell receptor beta chain was carried out in a study of T cells in localized non-small cell lung cancer (dated by TCRdb to the early 2020s). About the investigation overall: T cell repertoires of 200 to 300 early-stage NSCLC patients were analyzed, with tumors being compared against uninvolved tumor-adjacent lungs. The cohort comprised 236 treatment-naïve NSCLC patients with resected, localized lung tumors. Of the NSCLC patients, approximately 130 were male and around 97 were female, and the mean age was approximately 66 years.

TCR beta CDR3 regions were sequenced from DNA using the immunoSEQ Assay. The published analysis was carried out like this. T cell density was computed as TCR beta template counts normalized to usable DNA estimated by amplifying housekeeping genes. The preseqR package was used to estimate richness by extrapolating to 400,000 templates for PBMC samples and to 120,000 templates for tissue samples. Clonality was defined by subtracting Pielou's evenness from one. To identify tissue-enriched TCRs, differential abundance testing was run on productive amino-acid clonotypes with a minimum total count of 5 and an alpha of 0.1. The Jaccard Index and the Morisita Overlap Index were used to quantify repertoire overlap between compartments. GLIPH grouped TCR beta CDR3s together with public tetramer-defined viral CDR3s, and a viral motif had to include at least three viral sequences and also show V-gene enrichment. TCRdb mirrors the immuneACCESS table, restricted to in-frame sequences. Some clones are absent from its copies; in checked studies, under half trace to an unresolved V gene, and the reason for the others is unknown. The D gene and trimming were derived from the DNA, and the V and J assignments and clone size from that table. The sample profile shows tens of thousands of clones; 80% to 95% of them were found once. About 10% of the sample rests with the top ten.

Concerning this clone itself: The specificity of this receptor is unknown. The input lacks base qualities; no much larger clone sits a single base away.

General conclusions and limits of the study: Higher blood T cell density associated with longer overall survival, while higher adjacent-lung clonality associated with shorter survival. Uninvolved tumor-adjacent lung showed the highest T cell clonality, higher than tumor, which suggests more focused antigenic responses in the adjacent lung. Of the top 100 tumor clones, a median of 57 were detected in paired uninvolved adjacent lung; over 25 were also among that lung's top 100. Because the study design was exploratory, TCR variables were selected using unadjusted p-values without false-discovery rate correction. Because multi-region sequencing of the tumors was not done, intratumor heterogeneity could not be ruled out.

At diagnosis, tumor, uninvolved tumor-adjacent lung and peripheral blood were collected and then preserved as a mix of FFPE and fresh-frozen material. For TCR repertoire profiling, blood samples were analyzed as peripheral blood mononuclear cells. This sequence originates from a female donor aged 60 or older with stage II lung adenocarcinoma. Source: peripheral blood mononuclear cells, taken before any cancer treatment.

The DNA sequence is given as TGTGCCAGCAGCGCGACACCTGGAAACACCATATATTTT. The translation is CASSATPGNTIYF. The chain links TRBV7-2 with TRBJ1-3, with no confident D gene call. CDR1 SGHTA and CDR2 FQGNSA were looked up in the germline V gene. Measured from the cysteine to the phenylalanine, the CDR3 is 13 residues long. Kept here is only the CDR3 DNA, which spans 39 bases and is read in frame from base 1. Relative to germline, V is 5 bases shorter and J is 2 bases shorter, with 7 bases between their ends.